The 2 T cell receptor beta chains listed next were all sequenced from one sample in a study of cytomegalovirus exposure and HLA in healthy donors. The protocol was immunoSEQ multiplex PCR, while the TCRdb copy is restricted to in-frame clones and leaves out a portion. Of 150,000 to 200,000 clones listed, roughly 81% are singletons. The specimen was PBMCs. These receptors all stem from a woman in her 30s in good health and CMV-seronegative.

V gene TRBV5-4 combines with J gene TRBJ2-2; D is unresolved. Germline lookup yields CDR1 SGHNT and CDR2 YYREEE (reference sequence). V was clipped by 10 bases and J by 0 bases, with 10 bases between them. This CDR3 has 13 amino acids. Here the CDR3 reads CAWSSSNTGELFF. CDR3 DNA sequence: TGTGCCTGGAGCAGTTCGAACACCGGGGAGCTGTTTTTT.

The V call is TRBV29-1, the J call TRBJ1-5; D may be TRBD1 (6 bases). Trimming pared 4 bases from V and 7 bases from J, leaving 20 bases between. From germline, CDR1 is SQVTM and CDR2 ANQGSEA. CDR3 size: 15 residues. The DNA for the CDR3 is TGCAGCGTTGCGACACATGGGACAAGGGAACAGCCCCAGCATTTT. Translating it yields CSVATHGTREQPQHF.